These T cell receptor beta chains were read from a single sample in a study of blood T cells in healthy people across ages. TCRdb reprocessed the 5' RACE reads via MiXCR and lists one record per CDR3 protein. This table has over 1,300,000 distinct CDR3 sequences, around 55% appearing once. Sequencing was done on a sample of blood. The receptors stem from a man younger than 30 in good health. Each CDR3 is given with its conserved first and last residue. The D gene is left open where the match is weak. Size is stated for part of the rows, as once, few or many counts, or as a class when the clone is expanded.

V: TRBV20-1
J: TRBJ1-5
size: -
length: 15
D: -
DNA: TGCAGTGCTAGGGAACAGGACCGGGGTGTGGGACCCCAGCATTTT
CDR3: CSAREQDRGVGPQHF

V: TRBV7-9
J: TRBJ1-2
size: -
length: 12
D: -
DNA: TGTGCCAGCACCTCTAGGGACTATGGCTACACCTTC
CDR3: CASTSRDYGYTF

V: TRBV12-3/TRBV12-4
J: TRBJ1-2
size: -
length: 13
D: -
DNA: TGTGCCAGCAGTTTCGGTGAATGGAATGGCTACACCTTC
CDR3: CASSFGEWNGYTF

V: TRBV29-1
J: TRBJ2-1
size: -
length: 13
D: -
DNA: TGCAGCCTTGTATTGGGGCGCTACAATGAGCAGTTCTTC
CDR3: CSLVLGRYNEQFF

V: TRBV28
J: TRBJ2-7
size: -
length: 13
D: -
DNA: TGTGCCAGCCACTTGGGCGGCCAGTACGAGCAGTACTTC
CDR3: CASHLGGQYEQYF

V: TRBV20-1
J: TRBJ2-7
size: -
length: 13
D: TRBD1
DNA: TGCAGTGCCCGGGACAGCGCAAAAGAGATCCAGTACTTC
CDR3: CSARDSAKEIQYF

V: TRBV25-1
J: TRBJ2-2
size: -
length: 16
D: -
DNA: TGTGCCAGCAGTGACCCGTCTCTAGAGAACACCGGGGAGCTGTTTTTT
CDR3: CASSDPSLENTGELFF

V: TRBV4-3
J: TRBJ1-4
size: -
length: 18
D: -
DNA: TGCGCCAGCAGCCAAGATTCTCTCAGGGCAGCAACTAATGAAAAACTGTTTTTT
CDR3: CASSQDSLRAATNEKLFF

V: TRBV30
J: TRBJ1-1
size: -
length: 13
D: -
DNA: TGTGCCTGGAGTGTGAGCAGCTACACTGAAGCTTTCTTT
CDR3: CAWSVSSYTEAFF

V: TRBV11-2
J: TRBJ2-5
size: -
length: 15
D: -
DNA: TGTGCCAGCAGCTTAGGGCCAATACTCCAAGAGACCCAGTACTTC
CDR3: CASSLGPILQETQYF

V: TRBV11-3
J: TRBJ2-3
size: -
length: 14
D: -
DNA: TGTGCCAGCAGCTTAGATGGGTCCCCAGATACGCAGTATTTT
CDR3: CASSLDGSPDTQYF

V: TRBV6-5
J: TRBJ2-4
size: -
length: 15
D: TRBD1
DNA: TGTGCCAGCAGTTTCGGGGACAGGGGTGACAACATTCAGTACTTC
CDR3: CASSFGDRGDNIQYF

V: TRBV10-3
J: TRBJ2-3
size: once
length: 18
D: TRBD2
DNA: TGTGCCATCAGTGCTAGAACCACTGTAGCGGGGAAGACAGATACGCAGTATTTT
CDR3: CAISARTTVAGKTDTQYF

V: TRBV15
J: TRBJ1-3
size: -
length: 13
D: -
DNA: TGTGCCACCAGCGCCAGATTTGGAAACACCATATATTTT
CDR3: CATSARFGNTIYF

V: TRBV6-6
J: TRBJ1-4
size: -
length: 13
D: -
DNA: TGTGCCAGCGCTGGGGGCGGGGATGAAAAACTGTTTTTT
CDR3: CASAGGGDEKLFF

V: TRBV5-1
J: TRBJ2-3
size: -
length: 12
D: -
DNA: TGCGCCAGCAGCTTCCTAGACGGTACGCAGTATTTT
CDR3: CASSFLDGTQYF

V: TRBV29-1
J: TRBJ2-7
size: -
length: 13
D: TRBD1
DNA: TGCAGCGTTCAATCTGACAGGGGCGGGGAGCAGTACTTC
CDR3: CSVQSDRGGEQYF

V: TRBV12-3/TRBV12-4
J: TRBJ2-3
size: -
length: 13
D: -
DNA: TGTGCCAGCAGCCTCAGCGAAGGAGGCACGCAGTATTTT
CDR3: CASSLSEGGTQYF

V: TRBV5-4
J: TRBJ2-5
size: -
length: 14
D: -
DNA: -
CDR3: CASNIFGAGETQYF

V: TRBV20-1
J: TRBJ2-1
size: -
length: 16
D: -
DNA: TGCAGTGCTAGGGCCGGGGACGACGGGACCTACAATGAGCAGTTCTTC
CDR3: CSARAGDDGTYNEQFF

V: TRBV6-5
J: TRBJ2-1
size: -
length: 11
D: -
DNA: TGTGCCAGCATCGGTGTGGCTGAGCAGTTCTTC
CDR3: CASIGVAEQFF

V: TRBV4-3
J: TRBJ1-3
size: once
length: 17
D: -
DNA: TGCGCCAGCAGCCAAGATTTGCGGGGTTCGTCCGGAAACACCATATATTTT
CDR3: CASSQDLRGSSGNTIYF

V: TRBV6-1
J: TRBJ1-2
size: -
length: 16
D: -
DNA: TGTGCCAGCAGTGAATACGGACGGTATCATAACTATGGCTACACCTTC
CDR3: CASSEYGRYHNYGYTF

V: TRBV5-1
J: TRBJ2-7
size: -
length: 12
D: -
DNA: TGCGCCAGCAGCACCGGTTGGCACGAGCAGTACTTC
CDR3: CASSTGWHEQYF

V: TRBV5-1
J: TRBJ1-5
size: -
length: 15
D: -
DNA: TGCGCCAGCAGCTTGGGGTTCAATAGCAATCAGCCCCAGCATTTT
CDR3: CASSLGFNSNQPQHF

V: TRBV4-3
J: TRBJ2-7
size: -
length: 16
D: -
DNA: TGCGCCAGCAGCCAAGAGTATCATCCGGGTGGGTACGAGCAGTACTTC
CDR3: CASSQEYHPGGYEQYF

V: TRBV4-2
J: TRBJ2-2
size: -
length: 15
D: -
DNA: TGTGCCAGCAGCCAAGTCCTAAACGGAGGCGGGGAGCTGTTTTTT
CDR3: CASSQVLNGGGELFF

V: TRBV2
J: TRBJ1-5
size: once
length: 14
D: -
DNA: TGTGCCAGCAGTGAGGGTCACATAAATCAGCCCCAGCATTTT
CDR3: CASSEGHINQPQHF

V: TRBV6-5
J: TRBJ2-3
size: -
length: 15
D: -
DNA: TGTGCCAGCACCAAGGACAGTTGGGGCACAGATACGCAGTATTTT
CDR3: CASTKDSWGTDTQYF

V: TRBV5-1
J: TRBJ1-1
size: -
length: 14
D: -
DNA: TGCGCCAGCAGCCTGACAAACATGAACACTGAAGCTTTCTTT
CDR3: CASSLTNMNTEAFF

V: TRBV6-5
J: TRBJ2-3
size: -
length: 14
D: -
DNA: TGTGCCAGCAGTCCCCTCACTAGCTCAGATACGCAGTATTTT
CDR3: CASSPLTSSDTQYF

V: TRBV11-2
J: TRBJ2-4
size: -
length: 15
D: TRBD2
DNA: TGTGCCAGCAGCTCTAGCGGGGGGGCCGCAAACATTCAGTACTTC
CDR3: CASSSSGGAANIQYF

V: TRBV15
J: TRBJ1-1
size: -
length: 15
D: TRBD1
DNA: TGTGCCACCAGCAGATCTGCGGGACAGGGTACAGGAGCTTTCTTT
CDR3: CATSRSAGQGTGAFF

V: TRBV25-1
J: TRBJ2-2
size: few
length: 15
D: -
DNA: TGTGCCAGCAGTGATATCTCCAGGCAACACGGGGAGCTGTTTTTT
CDR3: CASSDISRQHGELFF

V: TRBV7-2
J: TRBJ2-7
size: -
length: 14
D: -
DNA: TGTGCCAGCAGCTACCCGCCCCTCTCCTACGAGCAGTACTTC
CDR3: CASSYPPLSYEQYF

V: TRBV10-3
J: TRBJ2-5
size: -
length: 12
D: -
DNA: TGTGCCATCAGTGACACTACAGACGAGCGGTACTTC
CDR3: CAISDTTDERYF

V: TRBV6-2/TRBV6-3
J: TRBJ2-7
size: -
length: 13
D: -
DNA: TGTGCCAGCAGACCACGACTAGGCCACGAGCAGTACTTC
CDR3: CASRPRLGHEQYF

V: TRBV15
J: TRBJ1-4
size: -
length: 15
D: -
DNA: TGTGCCACCAGCAACCGGACAGCTCCCCCCGAAAAACTGTTTTTT
CDR3: CATSNRTAPPEKLFF

V: TRBV20-1
J: TRBJ2-7
size: -
length: 14
D: -
DNA: TGCAGTGCTAGAGATATCGGGGGCGGCTACGAGCAGTACTTC
CDR3: CSARDIGGGYEQYF

V: TRBV2
J: TRBJ2-5
size: -
length: 15
D: -
DNA: TGTGCCAGCAGTCTTAATGGCGGCCTAGGGGAGACCCAGTACTTC
CDR3: CASSLNGGLGETQYF

V: TRBV7-9
J: TRBJ2-1
size: -
length: 14
D: -
DNA: TGTGCCAGCAGCAGCCTCCCCGGTCGGAATGAGCAGTTCTTC
CDR3: CASSSLPGRNEQFF